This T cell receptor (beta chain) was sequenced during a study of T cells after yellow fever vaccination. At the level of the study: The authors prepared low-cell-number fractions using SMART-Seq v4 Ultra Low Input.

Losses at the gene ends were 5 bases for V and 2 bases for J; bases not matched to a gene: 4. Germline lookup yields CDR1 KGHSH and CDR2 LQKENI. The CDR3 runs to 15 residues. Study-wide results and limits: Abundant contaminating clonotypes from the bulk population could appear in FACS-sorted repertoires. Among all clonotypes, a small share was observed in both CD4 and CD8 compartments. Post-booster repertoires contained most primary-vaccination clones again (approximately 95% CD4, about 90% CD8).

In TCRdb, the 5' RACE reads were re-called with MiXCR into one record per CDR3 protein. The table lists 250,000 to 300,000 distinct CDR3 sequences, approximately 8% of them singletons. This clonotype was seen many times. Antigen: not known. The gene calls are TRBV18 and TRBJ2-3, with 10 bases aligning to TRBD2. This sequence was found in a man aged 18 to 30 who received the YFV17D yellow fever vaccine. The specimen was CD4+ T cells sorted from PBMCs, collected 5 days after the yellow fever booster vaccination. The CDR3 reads CASSSSGGATDTQYF. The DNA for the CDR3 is TGTGCCAGCTCATCAAGCGGGGGGGCCACAGATACGCAGTATTTT. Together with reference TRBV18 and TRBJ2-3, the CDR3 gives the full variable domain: NAGVMQNPRHLVRRRGQEARLRCSPMKGHSHVYWYRQLPEEGLKFMVYLQKENIIDESGMPKERFSAEFPKEGPSILRIQQVVRGDSAAYFCASSSSGGATDTQYFGPGTRLTVL.